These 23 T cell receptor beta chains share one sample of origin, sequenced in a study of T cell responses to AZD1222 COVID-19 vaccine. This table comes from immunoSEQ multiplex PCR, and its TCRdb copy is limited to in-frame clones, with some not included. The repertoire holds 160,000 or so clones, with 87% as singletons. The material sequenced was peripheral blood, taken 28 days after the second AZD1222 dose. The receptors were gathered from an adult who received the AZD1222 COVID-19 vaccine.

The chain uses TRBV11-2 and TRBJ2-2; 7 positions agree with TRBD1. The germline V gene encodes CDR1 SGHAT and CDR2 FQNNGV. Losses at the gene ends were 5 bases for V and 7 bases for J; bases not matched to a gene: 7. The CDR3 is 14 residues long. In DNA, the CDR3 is TGTGCCAGCAGCACCGGGACAGCTATCGGGGAGCTGTTTTTT. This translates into CASSTGTAIGELFF.

For the CDR3, the DNA is TGTGCCATCAGTGACCCTAGCGGGAGTATTGATGAGCAGTTCTTC. It codes for CAISDPSGSIDEQFF. J is TRBJ2-1 and V is TRBV10-3; 10 nucleotides agree with TRBD2. Germline values: CDR1 ENHRY, CDR2 SYGVKD. V was pared by 3 bases and J by 8 bases, with 7 bases of the junction left unmatched. The CDR3 sequence is 15 residues long.

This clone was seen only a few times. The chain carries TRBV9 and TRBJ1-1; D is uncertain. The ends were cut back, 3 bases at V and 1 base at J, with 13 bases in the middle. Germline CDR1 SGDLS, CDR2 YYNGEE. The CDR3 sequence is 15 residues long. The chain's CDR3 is CASSATPTTNTEAFF. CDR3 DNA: TGTGCCAGCAGCGCAACTCCGACAACGAACACTGAAGCTTTCTTT. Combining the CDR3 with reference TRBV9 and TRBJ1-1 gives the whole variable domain DSGVTQTPKHLITATGQRVTLRCSPRSGDLSVYWYQQSLDQGLQFLIQYYNGEERAKGNILERFSAQQFPDLHSELNLSSLELGDSALYFCASSATPTTNTEAFFGQGTRLTVV.

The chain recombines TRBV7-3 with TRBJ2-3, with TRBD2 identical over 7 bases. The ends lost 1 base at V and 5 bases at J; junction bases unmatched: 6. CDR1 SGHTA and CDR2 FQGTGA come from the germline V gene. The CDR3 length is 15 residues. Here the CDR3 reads CASSLNGREGDTQYF. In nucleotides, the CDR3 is TGTGCCAGCAGCTTAAATGGCAGGGAGGGAGATACGCAGTATTTT.

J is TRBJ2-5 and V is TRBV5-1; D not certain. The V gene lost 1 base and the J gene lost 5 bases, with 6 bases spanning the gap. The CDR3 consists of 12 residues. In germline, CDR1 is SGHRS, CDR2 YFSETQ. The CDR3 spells CASSLRSETQYF. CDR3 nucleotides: TGCGCCAGCAGCTTGAGGAGCGAGACCCAGTACTTC.

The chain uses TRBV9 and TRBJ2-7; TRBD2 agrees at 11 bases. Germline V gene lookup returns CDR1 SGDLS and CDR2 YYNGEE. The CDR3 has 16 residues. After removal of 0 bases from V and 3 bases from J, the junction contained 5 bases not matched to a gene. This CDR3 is CASSVDGTSGYYEQYF. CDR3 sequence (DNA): TGTGCCAGCAGCGTAGATGGGACTAGCGGTTACTACGAGCAGTACTTC.

The CDR3 reads CASSLQITYEQYF. The CDR3 DNA reads TGTGCCAGCAGCTTACAGATAACCTACGAGCAGTACTTC. This chain joins TRBV7-2 and TRBJ2-7; D uncertain. The CDR3 consists of 13 residues. V was cut by 2 bases and J by 2 bases, with 7 bases left in between. The germline CDR1 and CDR2 sequences are SGHTA and FQGNSA.

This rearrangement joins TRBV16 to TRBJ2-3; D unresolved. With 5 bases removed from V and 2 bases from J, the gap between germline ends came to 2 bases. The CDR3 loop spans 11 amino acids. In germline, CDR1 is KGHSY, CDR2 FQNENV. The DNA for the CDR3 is TGTGCCAGCAGCTCCACAGATACGCAGTATTTT. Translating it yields CASSSTDTQYF.

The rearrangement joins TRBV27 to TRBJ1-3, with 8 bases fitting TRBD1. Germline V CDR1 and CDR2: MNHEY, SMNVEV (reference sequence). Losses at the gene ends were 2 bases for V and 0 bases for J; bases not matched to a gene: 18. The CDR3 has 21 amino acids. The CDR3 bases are TGTGCCAGCAGTTTAACCCCGGACAGGGACTTGTCCGCGACCTCTGGAAACACCATATATTTT. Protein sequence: CASSLTPDRDLSATSGNTIYF.

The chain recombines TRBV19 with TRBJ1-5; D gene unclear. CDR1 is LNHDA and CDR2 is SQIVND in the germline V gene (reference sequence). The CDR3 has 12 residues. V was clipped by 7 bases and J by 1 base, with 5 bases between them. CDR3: CASKDSNQPQHF. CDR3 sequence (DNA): TGTGCCAGTAAAGACAGCAATCAGCCCCAGCATTTT.

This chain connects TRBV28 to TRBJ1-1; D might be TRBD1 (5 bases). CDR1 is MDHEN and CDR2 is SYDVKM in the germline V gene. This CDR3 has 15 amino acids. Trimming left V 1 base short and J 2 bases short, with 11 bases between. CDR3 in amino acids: CASSLLGGTNTEAFF. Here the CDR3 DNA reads TGTGCCAGCAGTTTATTAGGAGGGACCAACACTGAAGCTTTCTTT. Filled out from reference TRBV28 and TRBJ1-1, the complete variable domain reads DVKVTQSSRYLVKRTGEKVFLECVQDMDHENMFWYRQDPGLGLRLIYFSYDVKMKEKGDIPEGYSVSREKKERFSLILESASTNQTSMYLCASSLLGGTNTEAFFGQGTRLTVV.

The DNA of the CDR3 is TGTGCCAGCATGTTTGAGAACAGGGCCGGGGAGCAGTACTTC. As protein: CASMFENRAGEQYF. V usage is TRBV28 and J usage is TRBJ2-7, with a tentative D call TRBD1 (6 bases). The germline V gene has CDR1 MDHEN and CDR2 SYDVKM. CDR3 length equals 14 residues. The V end was cut by 7 bases, the J end by 7 bases, with 20 bases between.

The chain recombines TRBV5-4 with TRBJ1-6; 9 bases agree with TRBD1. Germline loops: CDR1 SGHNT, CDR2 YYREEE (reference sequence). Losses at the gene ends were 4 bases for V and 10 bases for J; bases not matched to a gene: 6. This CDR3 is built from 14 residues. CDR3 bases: TGTGCCAGCAGCCCGAGGACAGGGGACTCACCCCTCCACTTT. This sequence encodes CASSPRTGDSPLHF.

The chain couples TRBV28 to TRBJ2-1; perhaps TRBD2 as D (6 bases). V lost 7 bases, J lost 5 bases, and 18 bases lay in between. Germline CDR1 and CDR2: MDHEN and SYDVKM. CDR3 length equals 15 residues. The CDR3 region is CASMLSGVPNNEQFF. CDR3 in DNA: TGTGCCAGCATGCTTAGCGGTGTTCCCAACAATGAGCAGTTCTTC. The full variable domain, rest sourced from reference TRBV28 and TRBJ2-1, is DVKVTQSSRYLVKRTGEKVFLECVQDMDHENMFWYRQDPGLGLRLIYFSYDVKMKEKGDIPEGYSVSREKKERFSLILESASTNQTSMYLCASMLSGVPNNEQFFGPGTRLTVL.

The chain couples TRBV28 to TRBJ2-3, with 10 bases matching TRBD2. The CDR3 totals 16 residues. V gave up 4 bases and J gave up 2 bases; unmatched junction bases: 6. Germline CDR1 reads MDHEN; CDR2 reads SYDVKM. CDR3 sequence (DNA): TGTGCCAGCAGTTCCCGGACTAGCGGTATCACAGATACGCAGTATTTT. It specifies CASSSRTSGITDTQYF.

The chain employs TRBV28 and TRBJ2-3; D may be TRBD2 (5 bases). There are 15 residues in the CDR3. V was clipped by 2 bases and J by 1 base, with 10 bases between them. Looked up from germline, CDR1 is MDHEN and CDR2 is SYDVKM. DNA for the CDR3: TGTGCCAGCAGTTTACTAGCCCGTCGCACAGATACGCAGTATTTT. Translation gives CASSLLARRTDTQYF.

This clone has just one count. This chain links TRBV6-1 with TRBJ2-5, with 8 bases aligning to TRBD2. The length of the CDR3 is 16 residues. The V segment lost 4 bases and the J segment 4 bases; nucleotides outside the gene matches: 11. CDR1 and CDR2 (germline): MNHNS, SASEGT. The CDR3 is CASSARPGLVPETQYF. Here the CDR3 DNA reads TGTGCCAGCAGTGCCCGACCGGGACTAGTCCCAGAGACCCAGTACTTC.

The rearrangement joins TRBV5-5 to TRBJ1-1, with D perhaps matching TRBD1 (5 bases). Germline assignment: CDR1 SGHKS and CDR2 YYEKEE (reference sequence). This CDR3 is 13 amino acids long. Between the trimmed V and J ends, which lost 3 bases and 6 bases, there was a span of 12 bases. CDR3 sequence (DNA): TGTGCCAGCAGCTATGGGGGTGCGGCTGAAGCTTTCTTT. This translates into CASSYGGAAEAFF.

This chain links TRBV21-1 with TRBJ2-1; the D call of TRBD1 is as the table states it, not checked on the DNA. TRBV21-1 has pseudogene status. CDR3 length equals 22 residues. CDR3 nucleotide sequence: TGTGCCAGCAGCAATCCGACCAGTACAGTCCCGCCCGCCCTTTCCTCCTACAATGAGCAGTTCTTC. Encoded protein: CASSNPTSTVPPALSSYNEQFF.

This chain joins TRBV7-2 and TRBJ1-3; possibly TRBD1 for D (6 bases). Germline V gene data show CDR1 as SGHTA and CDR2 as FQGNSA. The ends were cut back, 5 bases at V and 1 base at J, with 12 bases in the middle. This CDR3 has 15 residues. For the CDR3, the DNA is TGTGCCAGCAGCCTAGGGGGGGGGTCTGGAAACACCATATATTTT. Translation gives CASSLGGGSGNTIYF.

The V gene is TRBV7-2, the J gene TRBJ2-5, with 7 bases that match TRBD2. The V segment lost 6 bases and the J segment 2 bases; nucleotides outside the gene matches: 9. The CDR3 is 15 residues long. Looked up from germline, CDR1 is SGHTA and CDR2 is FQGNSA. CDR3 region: CASSPGLAEQETQYF. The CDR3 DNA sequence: TGTGCCAGCAGTCCGGGGCTAGCGGAACAAGAGACCCAGTACTTC.

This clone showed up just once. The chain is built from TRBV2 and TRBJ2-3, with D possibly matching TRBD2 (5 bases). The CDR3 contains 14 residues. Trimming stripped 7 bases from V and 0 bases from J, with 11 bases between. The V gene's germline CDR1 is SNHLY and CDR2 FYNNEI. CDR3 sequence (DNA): TGTGCCAGCACCTTGAGCGGTAGCACAGATACGCAGTATTTT. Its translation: CASTLSGSTDTQYF. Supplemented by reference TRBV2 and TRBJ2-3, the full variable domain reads EPEVTQTPSHQVTQMGQEVILRCVPISNHLYFYWYRQILGQKVEFLVSFYNNEISEKSEIFDDQFSVERPDGSNFTLKIRSTKLEDSAMYFCASTLSGSTDTQYFGPGTRLTVL.

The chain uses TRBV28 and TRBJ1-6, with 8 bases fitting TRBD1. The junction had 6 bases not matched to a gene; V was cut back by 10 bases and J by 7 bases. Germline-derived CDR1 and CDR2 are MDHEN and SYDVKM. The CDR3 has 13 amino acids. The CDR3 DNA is TGTGCCATTAGACAGGGGTTGAATTCACCCCTCCACTTT. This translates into CAIRQGLNSPLHF.